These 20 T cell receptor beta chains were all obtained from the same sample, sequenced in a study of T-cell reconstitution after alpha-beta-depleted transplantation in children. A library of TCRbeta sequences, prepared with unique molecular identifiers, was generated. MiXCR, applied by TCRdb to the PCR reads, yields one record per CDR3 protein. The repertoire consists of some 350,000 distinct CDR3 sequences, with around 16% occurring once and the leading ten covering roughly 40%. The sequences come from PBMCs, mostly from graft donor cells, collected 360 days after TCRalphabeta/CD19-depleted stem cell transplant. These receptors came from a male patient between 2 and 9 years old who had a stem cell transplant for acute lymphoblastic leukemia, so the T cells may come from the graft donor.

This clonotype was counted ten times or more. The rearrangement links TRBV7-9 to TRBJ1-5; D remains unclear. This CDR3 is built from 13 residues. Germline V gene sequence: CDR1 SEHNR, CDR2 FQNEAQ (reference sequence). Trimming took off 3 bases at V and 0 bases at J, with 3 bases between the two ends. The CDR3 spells CASSFTSNQPQHF. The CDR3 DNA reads TGTGCCAGCAGCTTCACTAGCAATCAGCCCCAGCATTTT.

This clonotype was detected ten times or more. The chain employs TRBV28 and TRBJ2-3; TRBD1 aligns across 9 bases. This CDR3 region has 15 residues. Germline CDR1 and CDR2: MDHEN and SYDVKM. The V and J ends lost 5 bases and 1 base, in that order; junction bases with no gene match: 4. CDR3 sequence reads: CASSTRTGGTDTQYF. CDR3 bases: TGTGCCAGCAGTACTCGGACAGGGGGCACAGATACGCAGTATTTT.

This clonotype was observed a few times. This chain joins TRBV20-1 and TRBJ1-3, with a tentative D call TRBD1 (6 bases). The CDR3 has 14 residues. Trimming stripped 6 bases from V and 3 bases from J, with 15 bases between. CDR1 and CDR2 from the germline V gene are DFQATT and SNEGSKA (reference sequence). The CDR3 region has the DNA TGCAGTGCGCACAGGGTTGGGGATGGAAACACCATATATTTT. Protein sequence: CSAHRVGDGNTIYF.

The CDR3 DNA follows: TGTGCCAGCAGTTTGTACGGGAGGAGTGGCACAGATACGCAGTATTTT. Its translation is CASSLYGRSGTDTQYF. The V gene is TRBV28, the J gene TRBJ2-3, with 7 nucleotides matching TRBD2. Germline assignment: CDR1 MDHEN and CDR2 SYDVKM. The CDR3 runs to 16 residues. V shed 3 bases, J shed 1 base, and the junction held 7 bases outside the gene matches.

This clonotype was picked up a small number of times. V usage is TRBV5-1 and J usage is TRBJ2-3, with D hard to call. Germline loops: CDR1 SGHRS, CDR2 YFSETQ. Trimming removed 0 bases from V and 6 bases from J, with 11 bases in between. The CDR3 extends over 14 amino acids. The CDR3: CASSLVFSSDTQYF. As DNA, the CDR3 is TGCGCCAGCAGCTTGGTTTTCAGCTCCGATACGCAGTATTTT.

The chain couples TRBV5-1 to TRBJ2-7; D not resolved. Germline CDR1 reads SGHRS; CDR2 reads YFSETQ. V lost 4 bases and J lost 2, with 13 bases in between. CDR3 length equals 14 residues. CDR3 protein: CASSPTRSPYEQYF. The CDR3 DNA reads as TGCGCCAGCAGCCCGACAAGGTCCCCCTACGAGCAGTACTTC.

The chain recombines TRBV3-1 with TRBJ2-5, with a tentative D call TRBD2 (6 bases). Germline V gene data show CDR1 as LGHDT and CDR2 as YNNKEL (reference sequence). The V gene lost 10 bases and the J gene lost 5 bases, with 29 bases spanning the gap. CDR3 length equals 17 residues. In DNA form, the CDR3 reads TGTGCCACCTGCAAAGATGGCGCGGGGCCCTGGTCGGAGACCCAGTACTTC. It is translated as CATCKDGAGPWSETQYF.

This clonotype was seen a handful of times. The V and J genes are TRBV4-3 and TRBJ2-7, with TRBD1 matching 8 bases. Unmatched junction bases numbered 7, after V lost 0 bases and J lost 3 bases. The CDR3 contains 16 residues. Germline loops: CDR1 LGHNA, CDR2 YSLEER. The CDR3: CASSQDQGTGLYEQYF. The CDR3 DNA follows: TGCGCCAGCAGCCAAGATCAAGGGACAGGCCTCTACGAGCAGTACTTC.

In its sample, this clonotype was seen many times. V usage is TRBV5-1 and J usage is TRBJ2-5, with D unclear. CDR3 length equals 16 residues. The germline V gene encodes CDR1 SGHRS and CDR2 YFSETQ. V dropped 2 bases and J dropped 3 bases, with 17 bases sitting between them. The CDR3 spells CASSFLTGQAKETQYF. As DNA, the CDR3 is TGCGCCAGCAGCTTTTTAACGGGCCAAGCTAAAGAGACCCAGTACTTC.

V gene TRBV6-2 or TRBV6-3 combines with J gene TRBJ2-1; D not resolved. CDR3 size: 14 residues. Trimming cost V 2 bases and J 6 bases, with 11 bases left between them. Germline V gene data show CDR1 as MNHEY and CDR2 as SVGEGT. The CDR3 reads CASSYGARINEQFF. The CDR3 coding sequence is TGTGCCAGCAGTTACGGCGCTAGGATCAATGAGCAGTTCTTC.

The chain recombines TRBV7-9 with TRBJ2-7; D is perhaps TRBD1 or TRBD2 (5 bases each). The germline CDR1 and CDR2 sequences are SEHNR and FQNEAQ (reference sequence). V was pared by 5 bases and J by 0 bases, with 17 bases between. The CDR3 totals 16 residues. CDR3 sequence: CASSRPGPRDSYEQYF. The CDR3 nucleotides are TGTGCCAGCAGCAGACCGGGACCCAGGGACTCCTACGAGCAGTACTTC.

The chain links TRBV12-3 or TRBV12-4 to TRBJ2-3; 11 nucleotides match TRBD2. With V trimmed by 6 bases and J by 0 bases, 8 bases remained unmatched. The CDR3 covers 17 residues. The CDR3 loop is CASSTSGSGPSTDTQYF. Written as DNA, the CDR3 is TGTGCCAGCAGCACTAGCGGGAGTGGGCCTAGCACAGATACGCAGTATTTT.

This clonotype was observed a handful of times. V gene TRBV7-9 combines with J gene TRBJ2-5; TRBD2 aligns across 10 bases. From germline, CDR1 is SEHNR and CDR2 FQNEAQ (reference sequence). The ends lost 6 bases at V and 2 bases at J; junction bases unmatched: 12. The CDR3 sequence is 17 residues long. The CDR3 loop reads CASRTSGRAGWQETQYF. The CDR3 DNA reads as TGTGCCAGCAGAACCAGCGGGAGGGCAGGCTGGCAAGAGACCCAGTACTTC. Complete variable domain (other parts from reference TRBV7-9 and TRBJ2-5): DTGVSQNPRHKITKRGQNVTFRCDPISEHNRLYWYRQTLGQGPEFLTYFQNEAQLEKSRLLSDRFSAERPKGSFSTLEIQRTEQGDSAMYLCASRTSGRAGWQETQYFGPGTRLLVL.

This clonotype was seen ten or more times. As DNA, the CDR3 is TGCGCCAGCAGCATCACTAGCGGGAGTGTAAATGAGCAGTTCTTC. This codes for CASSITSGSVNEQFF. The chain recombines TRBV5-1 with TRBJ2-1; 11 nucleotides line up with TRBD2. This CDR3 contains 15 residues. The germline gives CDR1 SGHRS, CDR2 YFSETQ. V trimming: 4 bases; J trimming: 7 bases; junction bases outside the gene matches: 7.

CDR3 in amino acids: CSARDLGPSTDTQYF. In DNA, the CDR3 is TGCAGTGCTAGAGATCTCGGCCCTAGCACAGATACGCAGTATTTT. The chain links TRBV20-1 to TRBJ2-3; no firm D call. This CDR3 has 15 residues. Germline V gene lookup returns CDR1 DFQATT and CDR2 SNEGSKA (reference sequence). V was clipped by 0 bases and J by 0 bases, with 10 bases between them.

The CDR3 DNA follows: TGCAGCGTTAATGGACTAGCGGGGTCAGATACGCAGTATTTT. The encoded protein is CSVNGLAGSDTQYF. The V gene is TRBV29-1, the J gene TRBJ2-3; 12 nucleotides align to TRBD2. The CDR3 loop spans 14 amino acids. Germline trimming cut 5 bases from V and 4 bases from J; bases unmatched to any gene: 4. Germline assignment: CDR1 SQVTM and CDR2 ANQGSEA.

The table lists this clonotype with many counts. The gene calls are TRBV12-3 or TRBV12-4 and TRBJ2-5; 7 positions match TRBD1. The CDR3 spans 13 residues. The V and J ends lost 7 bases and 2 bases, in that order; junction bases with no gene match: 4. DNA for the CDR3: TGTGCCAGCACCCTGACAGGGCAAGAGACCCAGTACTTC. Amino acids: CASTLTGQETQYF.

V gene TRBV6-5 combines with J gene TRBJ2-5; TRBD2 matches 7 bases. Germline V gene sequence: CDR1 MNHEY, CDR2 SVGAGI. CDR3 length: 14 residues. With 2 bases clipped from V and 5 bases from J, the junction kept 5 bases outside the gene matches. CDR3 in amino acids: CASSYGLGRETQYF. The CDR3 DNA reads TGTGCCAGCAGTTACGGACTAGGGCGGGAGACCCAGTACTTC.

This chain's CDR3 is CASSPNPGQIIRTDTQYF. As DNA, the CDR3 is TGTGCCAGCTCACCAAACCCGGGACAGATAATACGCACAGATACGCAGTATTTT. This chain joins TRBV18 and TRBJ2-3; TRBD1 agrees at 7 bases. The germline gives CDR1 KGHSH, CDR2 LQKENI. J was trimmed by 1 base and V by 2 bases; bases with no gene match: 12. The CDR3 is 18 residues long.

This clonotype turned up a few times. In DNA, the CDR3 is TGTGCCTGGAGTAGGAGGGGTGAGCAGTTCTTC. Protein: CAWSRRGEQFF. The chain combines TRBV30 with TRBJ2-1, with D maybe TRBD2 (6 bases). The CDR3 consists of 11 residues. Germline loops: CDR1 GTSNPN, CDR2 SVGIG (reference sequence). Trimming took off 2 bases at V and 9 bases at J, with 8 bases between the two ends.